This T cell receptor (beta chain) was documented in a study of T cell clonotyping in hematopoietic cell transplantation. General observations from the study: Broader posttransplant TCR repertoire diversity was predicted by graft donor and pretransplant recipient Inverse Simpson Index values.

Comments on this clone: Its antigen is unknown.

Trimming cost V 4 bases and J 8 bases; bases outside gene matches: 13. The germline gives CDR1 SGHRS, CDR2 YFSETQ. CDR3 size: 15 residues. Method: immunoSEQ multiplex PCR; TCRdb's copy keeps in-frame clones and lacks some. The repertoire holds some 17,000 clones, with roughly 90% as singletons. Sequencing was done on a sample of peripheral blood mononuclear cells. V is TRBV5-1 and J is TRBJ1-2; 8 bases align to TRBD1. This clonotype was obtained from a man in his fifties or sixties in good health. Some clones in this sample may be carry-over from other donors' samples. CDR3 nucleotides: TGCGCCAGCAGCGCGGGGGACAGGTCGCCCTGGGGCTACACCTTC. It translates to CASSAGDRSPWGYTF. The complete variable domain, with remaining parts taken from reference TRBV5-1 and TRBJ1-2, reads KAGVTQTPRYLIKTRGQQVTLSCSPISGHRSVSWYQQTPGQGLQFLFEYFSETQRNKGNFPGRFSGRQFSNSRSEMNVSTLELGDSALYLCASSAGDRSPWGYTFGSGTRLTVV.